The rows below give T cell receptor beta chains drawn from one sample of a study of early stage breast cancer tumors. Assay: immunoSEQ multiplex PCR; the TCRdb copy retains only in-frame clones and omits some. The repertoire includes roughly 53,000 clones, approximately 90% of them detected once, and about 5% sits in the top ten. Sequenced sample: blood. These receptors all come from a person aged 70 to 80 with breast cancer. Both conserved end residues are part of each CDR3. D genes are given only for firm matches. Where a row states a size, it is once, few, many or the class of an expanded clone; other rows omit it.

V gene	clone size	D gene	J gene	CDR3 DNA	CDR3 protein
TRBV7-8	once	NA	TRBJ2-7	TGTGCCAGCAGCTTAAGCTCCGGCAGGGCATGGCAGTACGAGCAGTACTTC	CASSLSSGRAWQYEQYF
TRBV4-2	medium-sized	NA	TRBJ1-1	TGTGCCAGCAGCCCGACAACCCGGACAGCGAACACTGAAGCTTTCTTT	CASSPTTRTANTEAFF
TRBV6-1	NA	TRBD1	TRBJ1-4	TGTGCCACCAGACAGGGAGGGAGTGAAAAACTGTTTTTT	CATRQGGSEKLFF
TRBV19	NA	TRBD1	TRBJ1-4	TGTGCCAGTAGTTTCAGGGACAGGGGTCGGGAAAAACTGTTTTTT	CASSFRDRGREKLFF
TRBV5-1	NA	NA	TRBJ2-3	TGCGCCAGCACCTTACGGGATACGCAGTATTTT	CASTLRDTQYF
TRBV7-8	NA	NA	TRBJ1-2	TGTGCCAGCAGCCCCTCGGGTAACTATGGCTACACCTTC	CASSPSGNYGYTF
TRBV28	NA	TRBD1	TRBJ2-5	TGTGCCAGCAGTACCTCCGGGACAGGGGGAGAGACCCAGTACTTC	CASSTSGTGGETQYF
TRBV29-1	once	TRBD2	TRBJ2-7	TGCAGCGTTGGGGGGGGGTACGAGCAGTACTTC	CSVGGGYEQYF
TRBV7-9	once	TRBD1	TRBJ2-2	TGTGCCAGCAGCCCCCTAGGACAGGGGAGGCACGGCGGGGAGCTGTTTTTT	CASSPLGQGRHGGELFF
TRBV7-3	NA	NA	TRBJ2-2	TGTGCCAGCAGTTCCTCCTGGGGGGCCGGGGAGCTGTTTTTT	CASSSSWGAGELFF
TRBV7-2	NA	NA	TRBJ2-5	TGTGCCAGCACCCCTAAAGAGACCCAGTACTTC	CASTPKETQYF
TRBV7-2	NA	TRBD1	TRBJ1-5	TGTGCCAGCAGCGTGGGACAGGGCTATCAGCCCCAGCATTTT	CASSVGQGYQPQHF
TRBV9	few	TRBD2	TRBJ2-7	TGTGCCAGCAGCGTAGGGGTGGGAGGGGTCGCCGAGCAGTACTTC	CASSVGVGGVAEQYF
TRBV5-1	NA	TRBD2	TRBJ2-1	TGCGCCAGCAGCTCGACTAGCGGGTGGGGGGTTGAGCAGTTCTTC	CASSSTSGWGVEQFF
TRBV4-3	few	TRBD1	TRBJ2-3	TGCGCCAGCAGCGAGGGGACAGGGATGGGGGGGCAAGATACGCAGTATTTT	CASSEGTGMGGQDTQYF
TRBV5-1	NA	TRBD2	TRBJ2-7	TGCGCCAGCAGCTGGACCGGGACTAGCGGGACCGAGCAGTACTTC	CASSWTGTSGTEQYF
TRBV10-1	NA	TRBD2	TRBJ2-2	TGCGCCAGCAGTACGAGCGGGGTCCGTAGGAACGGGGAGCTGTTTTTT	CASSTSGVRRNGELFF
TRBV4-2	few	TRBD2	TRBJ2-2	TGTGCCAGCAGCCCCGGGACTAGCGATACCGGGGAGCTGTTTTTT	CASSPGTSDTGELFF
TRBV6-5	NA	TRBD1	TRBJ1-5	TGTGCCAGCAGTTTGACAGGGGGCAGGCAGCCCCAGCATTTT	CASSLTGGRQPQHF
TRBV4-2	NA	NA	TRBJ2-7	TGTGCCAGCAGCCAAGATCCGGGATTCAACTACGAGCAGTACTTC	CASSQDPGFNYEQYF
TRBV28	NA	TRBD2	TRBJ2-1	TGTGCCAGCAGCTTAACTAGCGGTGCCTACAATGAGCAGTTCTTC	CASSLTSGAYNEQFF
TRBV2	NA	NA	TRBJ2-1	TGTGCCAGCCTTTACGGGAATGAGCAGTTCTTC	CASLYGNEQFF
TRBV28	NA	NA	TRBJ1-5	TGTGCCAGCAGTTTAGATATAGGCAGGGCTCAGCCCCAGCATTTT	CASSLDIGRAQPQHF
TRBV7-2	NA	NA	TRBJ1-2	TGTGCCAGCAGACCCGGGGGGGTACCGCTCCATGGCTACACCTTC	CASRPGGVPLHGYTF
TRBV15	NA	NA	TRBJ1-2	TGTGCCACCAGCAGCCTGCGGGGCGCCTATGGCTACACCTTC	CATSSLRGAYGYTF
TRBV7-9	NA	NA	TRBJ2-1	TGTGCCAGCAGCCCCTTCGGAGGTATCTACAATGAGCAGTTCTTC	CASSPFGGIYNEQFF
TRBV6-1	NA	TRBD1	TRBJ2-7	TGTGCCAGCACCCTCGACAGGGGACCCTACGAGCAGTACTTC	CASTLDRGPYEQYF
TRBV29-1	NA	NA	TRBJ1-6	TGCAGCGTACTCAAACATAATTCACCCCTCCACTTT	CSVLKHNSPLHF
TRBV4-2	NA	NA	TRBJ1-1	TGTGCCAGCAGCCAAACAGGTCGGGCCCGGGGGGCAACTGAAGCTTTCTTT	CASSQTGRARGATEAFF
TRBV7-2	NA	NA	TRBJ1-1	TGTGCCAGCAGCTTAGAGGCTTGGGCAGGGCACACTGAAGCTTTCTTT	CASSLEAWAGHTEAFF
TRBV19	NA	TRBD1	TRBJ1-1	TGTGCCAGTAGTAGGTATCAGGGGGACACTGAAGCTTTCTTT	CASSRYQGDTEAFF
TRBV6-6	NA	NA	TRBJ2-5	TGTGCCAGCAGTTACATCACGACAGGTCGGGGAGAGACCCAGTACTTC	CASSYITTGRGETQYF
TRBV19	NA	TRBD1	TRBJ1-2	TGTGCCAGTAGTATAGAGGCAGGGGGATATGGCTACACCTTC	CASSIEAGGYGYTF
TRBV10-3	NA	TRBD1	TRBJ1-3	TGTGCCACCTACAGGGGGACTGGAAACACCATATATTTT	CATYRGTGNTIYF
TRBV6-1	NA	NA	TRBJ1-2	TGTGCCACCTTATCATTCAAAGGGGGTGGCTACACCTTC	CATLSFKGGGYTF
TRBV19	NA	TRBD2	TRBJ2-7	TGTGCCAGTAGTGTTGGACTAGCTTCCTACGAGCAGTACTTC	CASSVGLASYEQYF
TRBV15	NA	NA	TRBJ1-5	TGTGCCACCAGCAAACCAGGGGACGGGAATCAGCCCCAGCATTTT	CATSKPGDGNQPQHF
TRBV7-9	once	TRBD1	TRBJ1-6	TGTGCCAGCAGCTTAGCTCGGGGACAGGGGATTTCACCCCTCCACTTT	CASSLARGQGISPLHF
TRBV7-2	NA	TRBD1	TRBJ1-6	TGTGCCAGCAGCTTAGGGACAGGGGCTAATTCACCCCTCCACTTT	CASSLGTGANSPLHF
TRBV7-8	once	NA	TRBJ1-2	TGTGCCAGCAGCTTAGCACCACGGGGGGCCAGATATGGCTACACCTTC	CASSLAPRGARYGYTF